This TCR beta chain was recovered during a study of CD8 T cells in Susac syndrome (dated by TCRdb to between 2019 and 2020). Background for the entire study: The study used repertoire sequencing to test whether antigen drove CD8+ T cell activation and differentiation in Susac syndrome.

The germline V gene provides CDR1 MGHRA and CDR2 YSYEKL. The CDR3 measures 17 amino acids from cysteine to phenylalanine. This entry keeps only the CDR3 DNA: 51 bases, framed from base 1. At the junction V is shortened by 2 bases and J by 5 bases; bases outside the gene matches: 14. This clonotype was seen only once. The antigen it recognizes is unknown. No base-level quality is on record; no much larger clone is a single base apart. One read alone is weak evidence. RNA was extracted using the RNeasy kit, and roughly 0.45 to 1 ug of the RNA was reverse transcribed with random hexamers. TCR beta CDR3 regions were amplified with the immunoSEQ multiplex PCR assay covering 54 Vbeta and 13 Jbeta segments. Bias from PCR amplification was corrected by using a synthetic template baseline for primer optimization and for computational correction. Per the source publication's procedure: Reads were annotated to V, D and J genes according to IMGT and were analyzed with immunoSEQ Analyzer, with only productive sequences retained. Clonality was computed as one minus Shannon entropy normalized by log2 of the number of productive unique sequences. For each patient and control, public and private clones were evaluated within the 100 most prevalent clones. Susac-specific clones were defined as absent from healthy and MS cohorts, over a thousand published viral clones and other ImmuneACCESS disease sequences. The public reads were reprocessed in TCRdb via fastp at Q25 and MiXCR, keeping in-frame beta chains. Every CDR3 protein is listed once, alongside the most common genes and DNA of its rows. The authors' filters were not applied to this entry. The sample yields approximately 150,000 distinct CDR3 sequences; about 91% were counted once. Together, the top ten hold approximately 0.075% of the sample.

The full study reports these points: The number of individuals in the TCR sequencing and HLA analysis was recognized as being relatively small.

Peripheral blood CD8+ and CD4+ T cells from healthy donors, Susac syndrome patients and multiple sclerosis patients were profiled using high-throughput TCR beta sequencing. The healthy donors served as controls matched for age and sex. CD8+ TEMRA cells were enriched by FACS, while bulk CD8+ and CD4+ T cells were purified by magnetic negative isolation. Blood was drawn into EDTA tubes, processed within 24 hours, and PBMCs were isolated by density gradient centrifugation. PBMCs intended for TCR sequencing were cryopreserved in liquid nitrogen and were subsequently thawed in a 37 degrees C water bath. A purity of at least 90% was achieved for sorted or isolated CD4+, CD8+ and CD8+ TEMRA cells.

The rearranged chain carries TRBV4-1 and TRBJ1-1; TRBD1 aligns with 7 central bases. The sample comprised CD4+ T cells from PBMCs. The origin of this receptor is a human donor in good health. The DNA is TGCGCCAGCAGCCAATCTGTACAGGGGCAACTGAGGACTGAAGCTTTCTTT. This yields the protein CASSQSVQGQLRTEAFF.